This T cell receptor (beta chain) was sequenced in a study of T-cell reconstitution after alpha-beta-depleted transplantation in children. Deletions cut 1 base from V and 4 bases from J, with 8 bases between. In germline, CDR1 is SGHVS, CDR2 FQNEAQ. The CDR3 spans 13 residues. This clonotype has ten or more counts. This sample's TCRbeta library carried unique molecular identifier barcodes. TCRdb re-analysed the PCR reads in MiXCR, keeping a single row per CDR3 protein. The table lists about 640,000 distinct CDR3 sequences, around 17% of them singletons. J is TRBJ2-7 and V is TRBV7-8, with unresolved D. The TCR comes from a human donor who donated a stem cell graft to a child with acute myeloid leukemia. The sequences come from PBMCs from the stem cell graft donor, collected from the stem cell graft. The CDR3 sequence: CASSLVPQYEQYF. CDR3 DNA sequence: TGTGCCAGCAGCTTAGTTCCGCAGTACGAGCAGTACTTC.